One and the same sample provided the 15 T cell receptor beta chains below, sequenced in a study of CD8 T cells in Susac syndrome. The authors reverse transcribed roughly 0.5 to 1 ug RNA with random hexamers. TCRdb redid the calling of the immunoSEQ multiplex PCR reads with MiXCR, one entry per CDR3 protein. The sample includes about 400,000 distinct CDR3 sequences, approximately 85% of them seen just once. Sequenced input: CD8+ T cells from PBMCs. Receptor source: a human donor with multiple sclerosis.

This chain uses TRBV6-5 with TRBJ1-2, with D maybe TRBD1 (6 bases). Trimming removed 5 bases at V and 9 bases at J, with 19 bases between. CDR1 is MNHEY and CDR2 is SVGAGI in the germline V gene. The CDR3 runs 14 residues. In DNA form, the CDR3 reads TGTGCCAGCAGTAATACAGGGCTAGCTATTCGCTACACCTTC. This translates into CASSNTGLAIRYTF.

The rearrangement links TRBV20-1 to TRBJ1-5; the D gene is possibly TRBD1 (5 bases). This CDR3 spans 15 amino acids. Germline values: CDR1 DFQATT, CDR2 SNEGSKA (reference sequence). With 0 bases removed from V and 0 bases from J, the gap between germline ends came to 9 bases. The CDR3 region is CSARDGQGSNQPQHF. In DNA form, the CDR3 reads TGCAGTGCTAGAGATGGGCAGGGTAGCAATCAGCCCCAGCATTTT.

This clonotype was seen a single time. This rearrangement joins TRBV9 to TRBJ1-5; possible D gene TRBD1, 5 bases. Germline assignment: CDR1 SGDLS and CDR2 YYNGEE. This CDR3 comprises 15 residues. The ends were cut back, 2 bases at V and 4 bases at J, with 13 bases in the middle. The chain's CDR3 is CASSVRDGRNQPQHF. The CDR3 nucleotides are TGTGCCAGCAGCGTCAGGGACGGAAGAAATCAGCCCCAGCATTTT.

This clonotype has a single count. V gene TRBV2 combines with J gene TRBJ2-3; TRBD2 aligns across 7 bases. From germline, CDR1 is SNHLY and CDR2 FYNNEI. The CDR3 spans 16 residues. The ends lost 4 bases at V and 3 bases at J; junction bases unmatched: 10. In nucleotides, the CDR3 is TGTGCCAGCAGTGGTCGGACTAGAAGGCTTACAGATACGCAGTATTTT. Its translation is CASSGRTRRLTDTQYF.

The chain joins TRBV6-2 or TRBV6-3 to TRBJ1-1, with a possible D match to TRBD1 (6 bases). V dropped 0 bases and J dropped 3 bases, with 14 bases sitting between them. This CDR3 is 16 amino acids long. Germline-derived CDR1 and CDR2 are MNHEY and SVGEGT. CDR3 sequence: CASSYSTRGADTEAFF. The CDR3 region has the DNA TGTGCCAGCAGTTACTCGACTCGGGGGGCTGACACTGAAGCTTTCTTT.

This clonotype was observed a few times. The gene calls are TRBV19 and TRBJ2-7; tentatively, D is TRBD1 or TRBD2 (5 bases each). The CDR3 runs 14 residues. Per the germline V gene, CDR1 is LNHDA and CDR2 is SQIVND (reference sequence). The ends were cut back, 5 bases at V and 0 bases at J, with 11 bases in the middle. CDR3 loop: CASSAGTDSYEQYF. The CDR3 region has the DNA TGTGCCAGTAGTGCCGGGACGGACTCCTACGAGCAGTACTTC. Variable domain in full (rest from reference TRBV19 and TRBJ2-7): DGGITQSPKYLFRKEGQNVTLSCEQNLNHDAMYWYRQDPGQGLRLIYYSQIVNDFQKGDIAEGYSVSREKKESFPLTVTSAQKNPTAFYLCASSAGTDSYEQYFGPGTRLTVT.

The chain is built from TRBV9 and TRBJ2-1; D could derive from TRBD1 or TRBD2 (5 bases each). The V gene lost 2 bases and the J gene lost 4 bases, with 13 bases spanning the gap. Germline CDR1 SGDLS, CDR2 YYNGEE. The CDR3 has 15 amino acids. Here the CDR3 reads CASSVAAREYNEQFF. The CDR3 region has the DNA TGTGCCAGCAGCGTGGCGGCCAGGGAGTACAATGAGCAGTTCTTC.

The chain links TRBV28 to TRBJ2-5, with D hard to call. Trimming took off 3 bases at V and 2 bases at J, with 10 bases between the two ends. The CDR3 consists of 14 residues. Germline V gene data show CDR1 as MDHEN and CDR2 as SYDVKM. CDR3 loop: CASSFSQIQETQYF. As DNA, the CDR3 is TGTGCCAGCAGTTTTAGTCAGATACAAGAGACCCAGTACTTC.

The rearrangement links TRBV28 to TRBJ1-5; D unclear. The CDR3 runs to 15 residues. With 1 base removed from V and 2 bases from J, the gap between germline ends came to 9 bases. Germline assignment: CDR1 MDHEN and CDR2 SYDVKM. The CDR3 bases are TGTGCCAGCAGTTTATTCGGGGAAGGCAATCAGCCCCAGCATTTT. It is translated as CASSLFGEGNQPQHF.

The chain joins TRBV13 to TRBJ1-1, with D perhaps TRBD1 (6 bases). The V gene lost 6 bases and the J gene lost 4 bases, with 15 bases spanning the gap. The CDR3 sequence is 14 residues long. CDR1 and CDR2 (germline): PRHDT, FYEKMQ (reference sequence). As DNA, the CDR3 is TGTGCCAGCAGACCCGGGACACTTGGCACTGAAGCTTTCTTT. Translated: CASRPGTLGTEAFF.

This clonotype has only a few counts. The rearrangement links TRBV11-2 to TRBJ2-5; 9 bases line up with TRBD2. CDR1 is SGHAT and CDR2 is FQNNGV in the germline V gene. V gave up 1 base and J gave up 0 bases; unmatched junction bases: 3. This CDR3 has 16 residues. CDR3 bases: TGTGCCAGCAGCTTAGGTGGACTAGCGCACCAAGAGACCCAGTACTTC. It translates to CASSLGGLAHQETQYF.

The CDR3 DNA reads TGTGCCAGCAGCTTGGCTAGCGGGGGGTACCAAGAGACCCAGTACTTC. It specifies CASSLASGGYQETQYF. The V gene is TRBV7-6, the J gene TRBJ2-5; 11 nucleotides agree with TRBD2. Trimming cost V 3 bases and J 0 bases; bases outside gene matches: 3. Germline V lookup: CDR1 SGHVS, CDR2 FNYEAQ. CDR3 length equals 16 residues. Full variable domain (remainder filled in from reference TRBV7-6 and TRBJ2-5): GAGVSQSPRYKVTKRGQDVALRCDPISGHVSLYWYRQALGQGPEFLTYFNYEAQQDKSGLPNDRFSAERPEGSISTLTIQRTEQRDSAMYRCASSLASGGYQETQYFGPGTRLLVL.

This chain joins TRBV12-3 or TRBV12-4 and TRBJ2-6; 9 nucleotides line up with TRBD2. Trimming removed 3 bases from V and 5 bases from J; junction bases left unmatched: 14. This CDR3 region has 19 residues. For the CDR3, the DNA is TGTGCCAGCAGTTTTAAGGCGGGAGGGCCGTATAACAGGGCCAACGTCCTGACTTTC. Residues: CASSFKAGGPYNRANVLTF.

The chain joins TRBV9 to TRBJ1-1; no reliable D call. Germline V gene sequence: CDR1 SGDLS, CDR2 YYNGEE. CDR3 length equals 13 residues. V dropped 3 bases and J dropped 1 base, with 7 bases sitting between them. The CDR3 nucleotides are TGTGCCAGCAGCGGAGGAGAGAACACTGAAGCTTTCTTT. Residues: CASSGGENTEAFF.

The chain joins TRBV6-5 to TRBJ2-3, with TRBD2 matching 8 bases. Trimming at V came to 5 bases and at J to 3 bases, leaving 7 bases not matched to a gene. There are 15 residues in the CDR3. Germline V gives CDR1 MNHEY, CDR2 SVGAGI. The CDR3 sequence: CASSDGGADTDTQYF. Written as DNA, the CDR3 is TGTGCCAGCAGTGACGGGGGGGCCGATACAGATACGCAGTATTTT.